What follows are 6 T cell receptor beta chains derived from one specimen sequenced in a study of blood T cells in healthy people across ages. Primed by a sample-barcoded 5' primer and a J-beta primer mix, a second PCR proceeded for about 6 to 12 cycles. One entry per CDR3 protein results from TCRdb running MiXCR on the 5' RACE reads. The sample lists fewer than 800,000 distinct CDR3 sequences, just under 25% occurring once. These data were also reused for a study on T cells of mothers and their children.

Material for sequencing was blood. All receptors derive from a boy between 10 and 17 years old in good health.

This clonotype appeared a few times. The chain employs TRBV7-2 and TRBJ2-5; 7 nucleotides match TRBD1. The DNA end lines up better with TRBJ2-1; the J call may be wrong. CDR3 length: 12 residues. Looked up from germline, CDR1 is SGHTA and CDR2 is FQGNSA. The CDR3 nucleotides are TGTGCCAGCAGCTTATCCCGGGACAGGCAGTTCTTC. It codes for CASSLSRDRQFF.

This clonotype was observed a handful of times. CDR3 bases: TGCGCCAGCAGCTTGGTTGGGTCGGGCCTTCCGTACCAAGAGACCCAGTACTTC. It specifies CASSLVGSGLPYQETQYF. The J gene is TRBJ2-5, the V gene TRBV5-1; D remains unclear. V lost 0 bases and J lost 0, with 18 bases in between. The CDR3 loop spans 18 amino acids. Germline CDR1 is SGHRS and CDR2 is YFSETQ. Filled out from reference TRBV5-1 and TRBJ2-5, the complete variable domain reads KAGVTQTPRYLIKTRGQQVTLSCSPISGHRSVSWYQQTPGQGLQFLFEYFSETQRNKGNFPGRFSGRQFSNSRSEMNVSTLELGDSALYLCASSLVGSGLPYQETQYFGPGTRLLVL.

This clonotype was picked up a small number of times. The chain couples TRBV20-1 to TRBJ2-5; the match to TRBD1 covers 7 bases. The junction had 7 bases not matched to a gene; V was cut back by 4 bases and J by 5 bases. This CDR3 is built from 13 residues. Germline V gene sequence: CDR1 DFQATT, CDR2 SNEGSKA (reference sequence). The CDR3 DNA sequence: TGCAGTGCTACGGACAGGATGGCGGAGACCCAGTACTTC. This encodes CSATDRMAETQYF.

This clonotype turned up a few times. The genes are TRBV13 and TRBJ2-1, with D possibly TRBD1 on 5 matching bases. This CDR3 is built from 13 residues. Germline-derived CDR1 and CDR2 are PRHDT and FYEKMQ (reference sequence). Trimming stripped 7 bases from V and 8 bases from J, with 15 bases between. In DNA form, the CDR3 reads TGTGCCAGCATTGGGGTACTACAGGATGAGCAGTTCTTC. Translating gives CASIGVLQDEQFF.

The CDR3 here is CATSDRKGETRETQYF. CDR3 nucleotides: TGTGCCACCAGTGATAGGAAGGGTGAGACGCGGGAGACCCAGTACTTC. The genes are TRBV24-1 and TRBJ2-5, with D unresolved. Trimming took 3 bases from V and 5 from J, leaving 18 bases between them. The CDR3 sequence is 16 residues long. Per germline, CDR1 KGHDR and CDR2 SFDVKD.

The chain recombines TRBV27 with TRBJ2-5; 10 bases are shared with TRBD2. The germline CDR1 and CDR2 sequences are MNHEY and SMNVEV (reference sequence). After removal of 6 bases from V and 5 bases from J, the junction contained 12 bases not matched to a gene. This CDR3 has 16 residues. The CDR3 protein is CASSLFTSTSGETQYF. The CDR3 nucleotides read TGTGCCAGCAGCTTGTTCACTTCGACTAGCGGGGAGACCCAGTACTTC.